The 30 T cell receptor beta chains in this list originate from one sample, sequenced in a study of blood T cell repertoires in COVID-19. This table comes from immunoSEQ multiplex PCR, and its TCRdb copy is limited to in-frame clones, with some not included. The data show 140,000 to 150,000 clones, 82% seen once. Sequencing was performed on peripheral blood. The origin of the receptors is a human donor with acute or convalescent COVID-19. The donor label of this sample is uncertain.

The CDR3 region has the DNA TGCGCCAGCAGCCCAGGGACAGGGTCATTGAACACTGAAGCTTTCTTT. This sequence encodes CASSPGTGSLNTEAFF. The chain joins TRBV5-1 to TRBJ1-1, with 9 bases matching TRBD1. The ends lost 4 bases at V and 0 bases at J; junction bases unmatched: 7. CDR1 is SGHRS, CDR2 YFSETQ, per germline. There are 16 residues in the CDR3.

This sequence joins TRBV5-5 and TRBJ1-6; D is undetermined. V lost 4 bases, J lost 0 bases, and 14 bases lay in between. The CDR3 is made up of 17 amino acids. The V gene's germline CDR1 is SGHKS and CDR2 YYEKEE (reference sequence). The CDR3 protein is CASSGLGSSSYNSPLHF. CDR3 coding DNA: TGTGCCAGCAGCGGCCTCGGGTCCAGCTCCTATAATTCACCCCTCCACTTT.

The gene calls are TRBV18 and TRBJ2-2; D gene unclear. The CDR3 loop spans 14 amino acids. The V end was cut by 2 bases, the J end by 1 base, with 5 bases between. Germline CDR1 and CDR2: KGHSH and LQKENI. This CDR3 reads CASSPSVNTGELFF. The CDR3 nucleotides read TGTGCCAGCTCACCAAGCGTGAACACCGGGGAGCTGTTTTTT. The complete variable domain, with remaining parts taken from reference TRBV18 and TRBJ2-2, reads NAGVMQNPRHLVRRRGQEARLRCSPMKGHSHVYWYRQLPEEGLKFMVYLQKENIIDESGMPKERFSAEFPKEGPSILRIQQVVRGDSAAYFCASSPSVNTGELFFGEGSRLTVL.

The genes are TRBV4-2 and TRBJ1-2, with D perhaps matching TRBD1 (5 bases). Looked up from germline, CDR1 is LGHNA and CDR2 is YNFKEQ. Deletions cut 1 base from V and 8 bases from J, with 11 bases between. The CDR3 runs 13 residues. The CDR3 sequence is CASSQGTSRGYTF. The CDR3 DNA reads as TGTGCCAGCAGCCAAGGGACAAGTCGCGGCTACACCTTC.

This clone showed up just once. The genes are TRBV28 and TRBJ2-3; possibly TRBD1 for D (6 bases). Germline V gene lookup returns CDR1 MDHEN and CDR2 SYDVKM. This CDR3 is 13 amino acids long. With 6 bases removed from V and 0 bases from J, the gap between germline ends came to 7 bases. The CDR3 protein is CASRDSSTDTQYF. The CDR3 nucleotides read TGTGCCAGCAGGGACAGTAGCACAGATACGCAGTATTTT. Full variable domain (remainder filled in from reference TRBV28 and TRBJ2-3): DVKVTQSSRYLVKRTGEKVFLECVQDMDHENMFWYRQDPGLGLRLIYFSYDVKMKEKGDIPEGYSVSREKKERFSLILESASTNQTSMYLCASRDSSTDTQYFGPGTRLTVL.

The rearrangement joins TRBV4-3 to TRBJ1-2, with D unresolved. The CDR3 totals 15 residues. CDR1 is LGHNA, CDR2 YSLEER, per germline. V gave up 3 bases and J gave up 0 bases, with 11 bases separating them. As DNA, the CDR3 is TGCGCCAGCAGCCACTCTCGGGGAGCTAACTATGGCTACACCTTC. Translation: CASSHSRGANYGYTF.

CDR3 nucleotides: TGTGCCAGCACTGGGACAGGGGCGCCGCTTGGTTCACCCCTCCACTTT. The encoded protein is CASTGTGAPLGSPLHF. The chain joins TRBV2 to TRBJ1-6; 10 positions agree with TRBD1. Germline loops: CDR1 SNHLY, CDR2 FYNNEI. The V and J ends lost 7 bases and 9 bases, in that order; junction bases with no gene match: 12. CDR3 size: 16 residues.

The chain couples TRBV5-6 to TRBJ1-1, with no clear D. Trimming removed 4 bases from V and 2 bases from J, with 18 bases in between. The CDR3 has 16 amino acids. Germline V gene data show CDR1 as SGHDT and CDR2 as YYEEEE. The CDR3 reads CASSPLRTQPNTEAFF. In nucleotides, the CDR3 is TGTGCCAGCAGCCCCCTTCGGACTCAGCCCAACACTGAAGCTTTCTTT.

V gene TRBV19 combines with J gene TRBJ2-1, with 7 bases aligning to TRBD1. The CDR3 sequence is 13 residues long. Germline V gives CDR1 LNHDA, CDR2 SQIVND (reference sequence). The V segment lost 4 bases and the J segment 4 bases; nucleotides outside the gene matches: 1. CDR3 region: CASSRQGYNEQFF. CDR3 in DNA: TGTGCCAGTAGTAGACAGGGATACAATGAGCAGTTCTTC.

V is TRBV6-5 and J is TRBJ1-5; TRBD1 matches 11 bases. V lost 5 bases to trimming and J lost 7 bases; unmatched junction nucleotides: 4. Germline V gene data show CDR1 as MNHEY and CDR2 as SVGAGI. The CDR3 has 14 residues. Here the CDR3 reads CASSLGQGAQPQHF. CDR3 sequence (DNA): TGTGCCAGCAGTCTCGGACAGGGGGCCCAGCCCCAGCATTTT.

This clone was seen once. The chain joins TRBV20-1 to TRBJ1-2; D not certain. The germline V gene has CDR1 DFQATT and CDR2 SNEGSKA (reference sequence). Trimming removed 3 bases from V and 4 bases from J, with 21 bases in between. The CDR3 loop spans 16 amino acids. The CDR3 nucleotides read TGCAGTGCTAGTTCCCGGGGTTCATTACGTAGCTATGGCTACACCTTC. Translating it yields CSASSRGSLRSYGYTF.

V usage is TRBV18 and J usage is TRBJ2-4, with 12 bases matching TRBD1. The CDR3 contains 18 residues. From germline, CDR1 is KGHSH and CDR2 LQKENI. V shed 11 bases and J 7 bases; nucleotides not matched to a gene: 21. This chain's CDR3 is CASRAGQGAAVGGNIQYF. DNA for the CDR3: TGTGCCTCCCGTGCGGGACAGGGGGCCGCAGTAGGAGGGAACATTCAGTACTTC.

The CDR3: CASTLGGARGTDTQYF. In DNA form, the CDR3 reads TGCGCCAGCACCCTGGGGGGGGCGCGGGGCACAGATACGCAGTATTTT. The chain links TRBV5-1 to TRBJ2-3; D may be TRBD2 (7 bases). Trimming cost V 6 bases and J 1 base, with 18 bases left between them. The CDR3 runs to 16 residues. Looked up from germline, CDR1 is SGHRS and CDR2 is YFSETQ. Full variable domain (remainder filled in from reference TRBV5-1 and TRBJ2-3): KAGVTQTPRYLIKTRGQQVTLSCSPISGHRSVSWYQQTPGQGLQFLFEYFSETQRNKGNFPGRFSGRQFSNSRSEMNVSTLELGDSALYLCASTLGGARGTDTQYFGPGTRLTVL.

The rearrangement links TRBV19 to TRBJ1-4, with D unclear. V lost 4 bases and J 8 bases, leaving 11 bases between the germline ends. Germline assignment: CDR1 LNHDA and CDR2 SQIVND (reference sequence). The CDR3 runs 13 residues. CDR3 protein: CASSRSAEEKLFF. CDR3 coding DNA: TGTGCCAGTAGTAGGTCTGCTGAGGAAAAACTGTTTTTT. Using reference TRBV19 and TRBJ1-4 for the parts outside the CDR3, the full variable domain is DGGITQSPKYLFRKEGQNVTLSCEQNLNHDAMYWYRQDPGQGLRLIYYSQIVNDFQKGDIAEGYSVSREKKESFPLTVTSAQKNPTAFYLCASSRSAEEKLFFGSGTQLSVL.

CDR3 region: CASSETGREQYF. CDR3 DNA: TGTGCCAGCTCAGAGACAGGGAGGGAGCAGTACTTC. The J gene is TRBJ2-7, the V gene TRBV18; D is possibly TRBD1 (7 bases). V dropped 5 bases and J dropped 7 bases, with 12 bases sitting between them. This CDR3 comprises 12 residues. Germline CDR1 reads KGHSH; CDR2 reads LQKENI.

The rearrangement uses TRBV4-2 and TRBJ1-2, with D perhaps TRBD1 (5 bases). The length of the CDR3 is 21 residues. CDR1 is LGHNA and CDR2 is YNFKEQ in the germline V gene. V dropped 4 bases and J dropped 8 bases, with 38 bases sitting between them. The CDR3 DNA reads TGTGCCAGCAGCCCACAGCAGCTTGGAGTTTTCGCGAATAGGGGTAAATACGGCTACACCTTC. Protein: CASSPQQLGVFANRGKYGYTF.

The V gene is TRBV7-9, the J gene TRBJ2-5; TRBD1 agrees at 8 bases. CDR1 SEHNR and CDR2 FQNEAQ come from the germline V gene (reference sequence). CDR3 length: 15 amino acids. J lost 2 bases, V lost 4 bases, and 6 bases had no gene match. The CDR3: CASSYGTGFQETQYF. DNA for the CDR3: TGTGCCAGCAGCTACGGGACAGGATTTCAAGAGACCCAGTACTTC.

Many counts were recorded for this clone. This rearrangement joins TRBV6-1 to TRBJ1-2, with D perhaps TRBD1 (5 bases). V dropped 0 bases and J dropped 4 bases, with 15 bases sitting between them. CDR3 length: 16 residues. Looked up from germline, CDR1 is MNHNS and CDR2 is SASEGT. CDR3 loop: CASSEAAGQGGYGYTF. The CDR3 DNA sequence: TGTGCCAGCAGTGAAGCGGCTGGGCAGGGAGGCTATGGCTACACCTTC.

Only a few counts were recorded for this clone. This chain links TRBV5-4 with TRBJ1-6; 8 bases are a match to TRBD1. The CDR3 has 16 amino acids. Trimming took 0 bases from V and 14 from J; bases not matched to a gene: 13. The germline V gene has CDR1 SGHNT and CDR2 YYREEE (reference sequence). Here the CDR3 reads CASSLGAGGQSVSLHF. DNA for the CDR3: TGTGCCAGCAGCTTGGGGGCAGGGGGCCAGTCGGTGTCCCTCCACTTT. The whole variable domain, remainder taken from reference TRBV5-4 and TRBJ1-6, is ETGVTQSPTHLIKTRGQQVTLRCSSQSGHNTVSWYQQALGQGPQFIFQYYREEENGRGNFPPRFSGLQFPNYSSELNVNALELDDSALYLCASSLGAGGQSVSLHFGNGTRLTVT.

The chain's CDR3 is CSVSQGRDYGYTF. CDR3 sequence (DNA): TGCAGCGTCTCTCAGGGCAGAGACTATGGCTACACCTTC. This chain connects TRBV29-1 to TRBJ1-2; D is perhaps TRBD1 (5 bases). V was clipped by 6 bases and J by 3 bases, with 14 bases between them. CDR3 length: 13 residues. Germline loops: CDR1 SQVTM, CDR2 ANQGSEA.

The J gene is TRBJ2-5, the V gene TRBV9, with D perhaps TRBD2 (5 bases). The CDR3 runs 14 residues. Trimming pared 0 bases from V and 5 bases from J, leaving 11 bases between. Per the germline V gene, CDR1 is SGDLS and CDR2 is YYNGEE. The CDR3 DNA reads as TGTGCCAGCAGCGTAGGCGGGCTTGATGAGACCCAGTACTTC. Its translation is CASSVGGLDETQYF. Filled out from reference TRBV9 and TRBJ2-5, the complete variable domain reads DSGVTQTPKHLITATGQRVTLRCSPRSGDLSVYWYQQSLDQGLQFLIQYYNGEERAKGNILERFSAQQFPDLHSELNLSSLELGDSALYFCASSVGGLDETQYFGPGTRLLVL.

This chain links TRBV5-4 with TRBJ2-7; 10 bases map to TRBD2. The CDR3 sequence is 15 residues long. Germline CDR1 and CDR2: SGHNT and YYREEE (reference sequence). V shed 0 bases and J 6 bases; nucleotides not matched to a gene: 6. CDR3 amino acids: CASSLGSGGWGEQYF. The CDR3 DNA reads as TGTGCCAGCAGCTTGGGTAGCGGGGGGTGGGGCGAGCAGTACTTC.

This clone was seen a single time. The genes are TRBV5-1 and TRBJ1-2; 9 nucleotides match TRBD1. V shed 4 bases, J shed 5 bases, and the junction held 6 bases outside the gene matches. CDR1 is SGHRS, CDR2 YFSETQ, per germline. The CDR3 extends over 14 amino acids. CDR3 sequence (DNA): TGCGCCAGCAGCCCCAGGACAGGGGATTATGGCTACACCTTC. Translation gives CASSPRTGDYGYTF.

The gene calls are TRBV9 and TRBJ1-3; D is unresolved. V gave up 3 bases and J gave up 0 bases, with 10 bases separating them. This CDR3 has 15 residues. CDR1 is SGDLS, CDR2 YYNGEE, per germline. CDR3 residues: CASSDGRGSGNTIYF. CDR3 nucleotides: TGTGCCAGCAGCGACGGCCGGGGCTCTGGAAACACCATATATTTT.

The J gene is TRBJ1-2, the V gene TRBV6-6; 12 nucleotides match TRBD1. The CDR3 contains 15 residues. Germline loops: CDR1 MNHNY, CDR2 SVGAGI (reference sequence). Trimming at V came to 6 bases and at J to 9 bases, leaving 11 bases not matched to a gene. CDR3 sequence (DNA): TGTGCCAGCAGGACGGGACAGGGGGCTTTCTTTAGCTACACCTTC. This codes for CASRTGQGAFFSYTF.

The V gene is TRBV2, the J gene TRBJ2-1, with TRBD1 identical over 8 bases. Trimming cost V 7 bases and J 10 bases; bases outside gene matches: 9. Looked up from germline, CDR1 is SNHLY and CDR2 is FYNNEI. The CDR3 loop spans 13 amino acids. CDR3 DNA: TGTGCCAGCATTCAAGCGCGACAGGGGGAGCAGTTCTTC. Amino acid sequence: CASIQARQGEQFF.

The chain links TRBV5-1 to TRBJ1-1; TRBD1 matches at 7 bases. Germline-derived CDR1 and CDR2 are SGHRS and YFSETQ. V dropped 4 bases and J dropped 5; count of bases not matched to a gene: 11. This CDR3 comprises 15 residues. The CDR3 DNA follows: TGCGCCAGCAGCGACCCCACACAGGGGATTACTGAAGCTTTCTTT. Its translation: CASSDPTQGITEAFF.

This rearrangement joins TRBV29-1 to TRBJ2-2; maybe TRBD1 (6 bases). V dropped 2 bases and J dropped 2 bases, with 9 bases sitting between them. Germline CDR1 and CDR2: SQVTM and ANQGSEA. The CDR3 spans 14 residues. CDR3 DNA sequence: TGCAGCGTTGAACAGGGGAGAAACACCGGGGAGCTGTTTTTT. Protein: CSVEQGRNTGELFF.

A few counts support this clone. The chain joins TRBV4-1 to TRBJ2-3; TRBD1 is a possible D gene (5 bases). Germline V gives CDR1 MGHRA, CDR2 YSYEKL. V was shortened by 0 bases and J by 1 base, with 23 bases between the two germline ends. This CDR3 spans 20 amino acids. The CDR3 reads CASSQDPIRASWRGTDTQYF. Written as DNA, the CDR3 is TGCGCCAGCAGCCAAGATCCGATCAGGGCCTCATGGAGAGGCACAGATACGCAGTATTTT.

The DNA for the CDR3 is TGCGCCAGGCGGACTGCCCCAACTAATGAAAAACTGTTTTTT. Translated, it gives CARRTAPTNEKLFF. The V gene is TRBV10-1, the J gene TRBJ1-4, with D unresolved. CDR3 length equals 14 residues. Trimming stripped 9 bases from V and 0 bases from J, with 11 bases between. CDR1 and CDR2 from the germline V gene are WNHNN and SYGVQD (reference sequence).